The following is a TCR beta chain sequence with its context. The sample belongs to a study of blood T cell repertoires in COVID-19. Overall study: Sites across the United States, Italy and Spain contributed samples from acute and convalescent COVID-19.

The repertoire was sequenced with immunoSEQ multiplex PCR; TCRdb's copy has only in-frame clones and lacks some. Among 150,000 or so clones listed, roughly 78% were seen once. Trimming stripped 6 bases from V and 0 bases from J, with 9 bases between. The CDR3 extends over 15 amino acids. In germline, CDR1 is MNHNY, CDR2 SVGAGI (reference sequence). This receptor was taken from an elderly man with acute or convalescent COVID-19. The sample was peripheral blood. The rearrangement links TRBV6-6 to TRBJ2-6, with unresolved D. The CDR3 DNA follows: TGTGCCAGCAGACTCCCAGGCTCTGGGGCCAACGTCCTGACTTTC. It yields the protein CASRLPGSGANVLTF.